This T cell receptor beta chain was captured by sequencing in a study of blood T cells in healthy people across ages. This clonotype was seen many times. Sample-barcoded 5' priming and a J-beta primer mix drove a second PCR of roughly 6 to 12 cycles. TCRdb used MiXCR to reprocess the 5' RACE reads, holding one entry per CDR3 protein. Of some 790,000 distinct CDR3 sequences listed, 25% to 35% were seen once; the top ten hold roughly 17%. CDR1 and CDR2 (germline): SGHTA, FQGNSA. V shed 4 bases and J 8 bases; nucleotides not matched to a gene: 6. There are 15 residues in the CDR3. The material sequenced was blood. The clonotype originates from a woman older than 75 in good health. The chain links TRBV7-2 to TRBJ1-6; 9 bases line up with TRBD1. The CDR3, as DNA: TGTGCCAGCAGCTCCTCCGGGACAGGGTATTCACCCCTCCACTTT. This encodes CASSSSGTGYSPLHF.